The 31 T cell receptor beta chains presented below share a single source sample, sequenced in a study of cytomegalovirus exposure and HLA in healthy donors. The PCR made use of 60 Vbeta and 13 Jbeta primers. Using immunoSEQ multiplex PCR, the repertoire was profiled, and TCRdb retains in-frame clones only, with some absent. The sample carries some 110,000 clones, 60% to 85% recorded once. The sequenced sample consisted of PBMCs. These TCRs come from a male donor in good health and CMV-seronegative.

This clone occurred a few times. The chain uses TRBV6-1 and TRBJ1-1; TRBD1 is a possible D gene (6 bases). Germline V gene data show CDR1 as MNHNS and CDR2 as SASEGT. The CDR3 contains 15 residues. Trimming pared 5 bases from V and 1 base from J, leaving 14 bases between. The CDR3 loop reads CASSSGTRTNTEAFF. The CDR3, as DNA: TGTGCCAGCAGTAGCGGGACACGGACGAACACTGAAGCTTTCTTT.

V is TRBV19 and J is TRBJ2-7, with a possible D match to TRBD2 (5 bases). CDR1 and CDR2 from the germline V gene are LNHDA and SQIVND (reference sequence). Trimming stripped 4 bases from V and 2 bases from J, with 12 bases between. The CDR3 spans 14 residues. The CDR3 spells CASSRLTGTYEQYF. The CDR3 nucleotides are TGTGCCAGTAGTAGACTAACGGGGACCTACGAGCAGTACTTC.

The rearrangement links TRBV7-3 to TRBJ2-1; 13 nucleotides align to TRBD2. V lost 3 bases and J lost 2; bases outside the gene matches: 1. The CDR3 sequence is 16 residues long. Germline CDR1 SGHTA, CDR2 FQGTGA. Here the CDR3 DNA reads TGTGCCAGCAGCTTCGGGACTAGCGGGGCCTACAATGAGCAGTTCTTC. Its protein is CASSFGTSGAYNEQFF.

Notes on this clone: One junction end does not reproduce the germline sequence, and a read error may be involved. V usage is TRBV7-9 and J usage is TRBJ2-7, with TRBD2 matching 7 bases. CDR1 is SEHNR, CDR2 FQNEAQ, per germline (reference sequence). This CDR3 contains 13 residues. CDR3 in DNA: TGTTCCAGCAGCTCGAGCGGGGCCTACGAGCAGTACTTC. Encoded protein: CSSSSSGAYEQYF.

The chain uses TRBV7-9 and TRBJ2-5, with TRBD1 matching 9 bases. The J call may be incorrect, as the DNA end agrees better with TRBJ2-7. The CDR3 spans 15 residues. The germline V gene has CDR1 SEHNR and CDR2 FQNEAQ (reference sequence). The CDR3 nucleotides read TGTGCCAGCAGCGGGGACAGGGTCAGCTCCTACGAGCAGTACTTC. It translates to CASSGDRVSSYEQYF.

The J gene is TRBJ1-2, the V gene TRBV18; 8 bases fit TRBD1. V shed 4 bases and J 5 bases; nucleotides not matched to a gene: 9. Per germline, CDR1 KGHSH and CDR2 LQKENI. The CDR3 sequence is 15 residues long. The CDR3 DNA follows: TGTGCCAGCTCACGCCCCGGACAGGGACAATATGGCTACACCTTC. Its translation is CASSRPGQGQYGYTF.

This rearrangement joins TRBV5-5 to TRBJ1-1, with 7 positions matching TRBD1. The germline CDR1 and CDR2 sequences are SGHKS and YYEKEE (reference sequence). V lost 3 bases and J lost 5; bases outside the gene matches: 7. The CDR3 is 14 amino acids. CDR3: CASSSMTGNTEAFF. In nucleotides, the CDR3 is TGTGCCAGCAGCTCGATGACAGGGAATACTGAAGCTTTCTTT.

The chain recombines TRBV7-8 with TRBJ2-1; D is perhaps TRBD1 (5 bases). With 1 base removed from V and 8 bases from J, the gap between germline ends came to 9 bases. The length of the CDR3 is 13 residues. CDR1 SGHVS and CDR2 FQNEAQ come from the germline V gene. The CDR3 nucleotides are TGTGCCAGCAGCTTAGACAGGATAGATGAGCAGTTCTTC. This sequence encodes CASSLDRIDEQFF.

The CDR3 region has the DNA TGTGCCAGCAGCTTATCGACAGTCAATCAGCCCCAGCATTTT. It translates to CASSLSTVNQPQHF. V is TRBV7-2 and J is TRBJ1-5; D might be TRBD1 (5 bases). V was trimmed by 2 bases and J by 3 bases, leaving 8 bases between them. The CDR3 loop spans 14 amino acids. Germline CDR1 is SGHTA and CDR2 is FQGNSA.

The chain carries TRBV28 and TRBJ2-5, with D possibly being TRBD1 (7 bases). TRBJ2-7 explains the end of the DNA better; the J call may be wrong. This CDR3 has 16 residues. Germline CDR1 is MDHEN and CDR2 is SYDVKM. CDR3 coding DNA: TGTGCCAGCAGTTTCGCAGCGGGCAGGGGGGCGTACGAGCAGTACTTC. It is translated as CASSFAAGRGAYEQYF.

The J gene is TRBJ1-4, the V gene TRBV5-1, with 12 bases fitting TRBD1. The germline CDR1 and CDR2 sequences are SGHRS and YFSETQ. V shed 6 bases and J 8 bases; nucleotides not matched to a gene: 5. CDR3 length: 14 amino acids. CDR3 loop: CASTTGTGGEKLFF. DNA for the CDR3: TGCGCCAGCACCACCGGGACAGGGGGCGAAAAACTGTTTTTT.

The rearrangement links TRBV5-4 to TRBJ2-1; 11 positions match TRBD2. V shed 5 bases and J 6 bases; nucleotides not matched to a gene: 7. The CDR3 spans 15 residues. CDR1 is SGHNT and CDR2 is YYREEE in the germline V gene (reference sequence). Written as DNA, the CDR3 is TGTGCCAGCAGTCGTCGACTAGCGGGAACCAATGAGCAGTTCTTC. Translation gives CASSRRLAGTNEQFF.

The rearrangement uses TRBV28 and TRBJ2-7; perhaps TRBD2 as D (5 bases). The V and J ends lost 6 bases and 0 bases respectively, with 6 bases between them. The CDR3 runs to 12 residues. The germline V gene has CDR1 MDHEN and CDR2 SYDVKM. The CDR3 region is CASRTSSYEQYF. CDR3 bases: TGTGCCAGCAGAACTAGCTCCTACGAGCAGTACTTC.

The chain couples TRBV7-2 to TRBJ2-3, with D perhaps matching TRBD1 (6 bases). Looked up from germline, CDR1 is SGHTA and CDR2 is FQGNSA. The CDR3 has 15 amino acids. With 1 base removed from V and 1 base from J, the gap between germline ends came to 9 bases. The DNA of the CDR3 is TGTGCCAGCAGCTTAGGCCCAGGGGGCACAGATACGCAGTATTTT. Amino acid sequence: CASSLGPGGTDTQYF.

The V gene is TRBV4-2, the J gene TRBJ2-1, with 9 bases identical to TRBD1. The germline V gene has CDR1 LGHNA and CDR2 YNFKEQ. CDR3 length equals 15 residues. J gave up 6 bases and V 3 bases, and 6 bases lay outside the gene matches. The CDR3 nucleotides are TGTGCCAGCAGCCACCTGACAGGGGGGTCCAATGAGCAGTTCTTC. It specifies CASSHLTGGSNEQFF.

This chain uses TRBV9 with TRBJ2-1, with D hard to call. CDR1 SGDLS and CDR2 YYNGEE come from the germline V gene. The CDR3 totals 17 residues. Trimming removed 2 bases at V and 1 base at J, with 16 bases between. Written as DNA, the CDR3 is TGTGCCAGCAGCGTTTTCCCAGGCCAGGCATCCTACAATGAGCAGTTCTTC. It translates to CASSVFPGQASYNEQFF.

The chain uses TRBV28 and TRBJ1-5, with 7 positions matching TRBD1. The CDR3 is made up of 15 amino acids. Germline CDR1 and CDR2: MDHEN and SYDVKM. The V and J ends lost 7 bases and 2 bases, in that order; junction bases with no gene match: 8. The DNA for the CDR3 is TGTGCCAGCAATCAGGGGGGCGGTCGCAATCAGCCCCAGCATTTT. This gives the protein CASNQGGGRNQPQHF.

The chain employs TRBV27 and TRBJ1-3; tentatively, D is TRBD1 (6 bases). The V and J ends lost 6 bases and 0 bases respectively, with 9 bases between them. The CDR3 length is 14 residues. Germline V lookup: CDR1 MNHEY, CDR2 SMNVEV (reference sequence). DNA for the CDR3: TGTGCCAGCAGCCCCAGGGGCTCTGGAAACACCATATATTTT. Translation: CASSPRGSGNTIYF.

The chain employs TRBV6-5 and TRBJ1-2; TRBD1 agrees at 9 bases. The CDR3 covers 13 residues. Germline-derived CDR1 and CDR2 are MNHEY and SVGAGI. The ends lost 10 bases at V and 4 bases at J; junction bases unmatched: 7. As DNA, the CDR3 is TGTGCCACACACAGGGGGCTCGGCTATGGCTACACCTTC. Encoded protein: CATHRGLGYGYTF.

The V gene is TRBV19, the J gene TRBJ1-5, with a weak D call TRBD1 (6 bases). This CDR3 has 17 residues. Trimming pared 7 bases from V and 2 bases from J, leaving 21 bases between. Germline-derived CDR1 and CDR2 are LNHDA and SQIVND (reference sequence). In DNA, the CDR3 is TGTGCCAGTACGAACAGGGACCACCGAGGCGGCAATCAGCCCCAGCATTTT. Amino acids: CASTNRDHRGGNQPQHF.

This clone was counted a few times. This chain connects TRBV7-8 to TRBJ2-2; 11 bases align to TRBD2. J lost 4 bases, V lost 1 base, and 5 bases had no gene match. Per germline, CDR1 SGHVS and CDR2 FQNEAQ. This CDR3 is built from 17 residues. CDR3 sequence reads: CASSLGLAGIATGELFF. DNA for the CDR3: TGTGCCAGCAGCTTAGGACTAGCGGGAATCGCCACCGGGGAGCTGTTTTTT.

CDR3 protein: CASSVYGGDYGYTF. In DNA, the CDR3 is TGTGCCAGCAGCGTATACGGCGGGGACTATGGCTACACCTTC. The V call is TRBV9, the J call TRBJ1-2, with D hard to call. CDR3 length: 14 residues. Germline CDR1 and CDR2: SGDLS and YYNGEE. V shed 1 base and J shed 3 bases, with 10 bases lying between them.

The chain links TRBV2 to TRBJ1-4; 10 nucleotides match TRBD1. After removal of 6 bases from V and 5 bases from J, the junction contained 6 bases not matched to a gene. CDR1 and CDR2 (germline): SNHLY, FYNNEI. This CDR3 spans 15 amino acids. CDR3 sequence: CASSRPGQGNEKLFF. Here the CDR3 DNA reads TGTGCCAGCAGCCGTCCGGGACAGGGGAATGAAAAACTGTTTTTT.

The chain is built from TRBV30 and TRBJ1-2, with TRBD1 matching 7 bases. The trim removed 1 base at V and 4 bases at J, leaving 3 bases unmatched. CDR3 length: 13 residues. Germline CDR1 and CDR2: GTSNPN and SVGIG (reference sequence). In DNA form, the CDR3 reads TGTGCCTGGAGTGAACAGGGGATCTATGGCTACACCTTC. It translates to CAWSEQGIYGYTF.

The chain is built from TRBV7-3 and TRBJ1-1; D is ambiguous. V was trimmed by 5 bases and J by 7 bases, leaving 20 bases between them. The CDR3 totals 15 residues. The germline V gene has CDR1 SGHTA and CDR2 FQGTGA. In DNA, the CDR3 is TGTGCCAGCAGCCCGCAAGAAGCTGGGCTTGGTGAAGCTTTCTTT. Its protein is CASSPQEAGLGEAFF. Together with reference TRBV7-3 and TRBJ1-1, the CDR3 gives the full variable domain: GAGVSQTPSNKVTEKGKYVELRCDPISGHTALYWYRQSLGQGPEFLIYFQGTGAADDSGLPNDRFFAVRPEGSVSTLKIQRTERGDSAVYLCASSPQEAGLGEAFFGQGTRLTVV.

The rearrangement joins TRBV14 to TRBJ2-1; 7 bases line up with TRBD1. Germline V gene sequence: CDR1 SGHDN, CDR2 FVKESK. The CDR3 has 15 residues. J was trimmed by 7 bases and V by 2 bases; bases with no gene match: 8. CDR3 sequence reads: CASSQYRGSLNEQFF. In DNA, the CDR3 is TGTGCCAGCAGCCAATACAGGGGTTCTCTTAATGAGCAGTTCTTC.

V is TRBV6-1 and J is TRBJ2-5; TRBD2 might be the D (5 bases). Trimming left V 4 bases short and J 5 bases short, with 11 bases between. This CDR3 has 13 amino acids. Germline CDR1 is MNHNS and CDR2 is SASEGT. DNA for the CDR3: TGTGCCAGCAGTGGCCTTCCGGGGGAGACCCAGTACTTC. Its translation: CASSGLPGETQYF.

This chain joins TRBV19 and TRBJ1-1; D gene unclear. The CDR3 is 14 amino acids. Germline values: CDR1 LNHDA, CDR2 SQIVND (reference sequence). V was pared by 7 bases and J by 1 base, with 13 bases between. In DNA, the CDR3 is TGTGCCAGTACTAGAGGTAGACCGAACACTGAAGCTTTCTTT. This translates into CASTRGRPNTEAFF.

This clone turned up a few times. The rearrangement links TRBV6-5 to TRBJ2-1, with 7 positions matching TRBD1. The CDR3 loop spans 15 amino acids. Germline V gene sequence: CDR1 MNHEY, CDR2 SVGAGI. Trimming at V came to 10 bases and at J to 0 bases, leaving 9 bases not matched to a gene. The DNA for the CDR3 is TGTGCCACCCGACAGGGACAGAGCTCCTACAATGAGCAGTTCTTC. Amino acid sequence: CATRQGQSSYNEQFF.

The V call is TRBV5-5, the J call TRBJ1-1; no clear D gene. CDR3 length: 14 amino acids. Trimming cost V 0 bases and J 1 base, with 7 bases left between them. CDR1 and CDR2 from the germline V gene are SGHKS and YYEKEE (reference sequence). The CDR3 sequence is CASSLAGPNTEAFF. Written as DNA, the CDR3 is TGTGCCAGCAGCTTGGCTGGGCCGAACACTGAAGCTTTCTTT. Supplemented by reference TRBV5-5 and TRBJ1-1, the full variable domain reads DAGVTQSPTHLIKTRGQQVTLRCSPISGHKSVSWYQQVLGQGPQFIFQYYEKEERGRGNFPDRFSARQFPNYSSELNVNALLLGDSALYLCASSLAGPNTEAFFGQGTRLTVV.

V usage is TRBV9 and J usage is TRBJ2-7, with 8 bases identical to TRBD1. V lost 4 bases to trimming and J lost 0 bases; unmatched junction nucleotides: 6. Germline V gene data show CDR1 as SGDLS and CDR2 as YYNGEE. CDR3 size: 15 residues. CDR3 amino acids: CASSPPGQDSYEQYF. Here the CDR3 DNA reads TGTGCCAGCAGCCCCCCGGGACAGGACTCCTACGAGCAGTACTTC.